Listed here are 2 T cell receptor beta chains from one sample, sequenced in a study of blood T cell repertoires in COVID-19. Sequencing was performed with immunoSEQ multiplex PCR; in TCRdb, only in-frame clones are kept and a portion is missing. The data show roughly 290,000 clones, about 82% seen once. Input material: peripheral blood. All receptors come from a woman aged 45-60 years with active or convalescent COVID-19.

This clone was detected once. This chain joins TRBV9 and TRBJ2-5; 10 bases match TRBD2. Germline V gene sequence: CDR1 SGDLS, CDR2 YYNGEE. CDR3 length equals 17 residues. V was pared by 0 bases and J by 5 bases, with 10 bases of the junction left unmatched. The CDR3 region has the DNA TGTGCCAGCAGCGTAGGGGTTAGCGGGAGGAAAGGGGAGACCCAGTACTTC. This codes for CASSVGVSGRKGETQYF.

The chain employs TRBV4-3 and TRBJ2-7; 14 bases align to TRBD2. This CDR3 region has 15 residues. V lost 0 bases, J lost 7 bases, and 2 bases stayed unmatched. The germline gives CDR1 LGHNA, CDR2 YSLEER. The CDR3 loop is CASSQETSGRGEQYF. The CDR3 bases are TGCGCCAGCAGCCAAGAGACTAGCGGGAGGGGTGAGCAGTACTTC.